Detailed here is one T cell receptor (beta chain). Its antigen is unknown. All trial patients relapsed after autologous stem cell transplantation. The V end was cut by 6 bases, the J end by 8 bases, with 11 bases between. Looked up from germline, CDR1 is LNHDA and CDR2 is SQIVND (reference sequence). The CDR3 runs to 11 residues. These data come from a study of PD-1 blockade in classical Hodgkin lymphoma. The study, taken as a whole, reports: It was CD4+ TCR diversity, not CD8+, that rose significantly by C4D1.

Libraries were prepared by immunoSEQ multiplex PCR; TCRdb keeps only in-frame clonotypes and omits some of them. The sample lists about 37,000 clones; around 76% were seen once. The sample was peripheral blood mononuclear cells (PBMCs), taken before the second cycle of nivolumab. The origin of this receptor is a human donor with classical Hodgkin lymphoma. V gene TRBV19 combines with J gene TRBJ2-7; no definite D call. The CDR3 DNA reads TGTGCCAGTAGCGGACCTACGAAGCAGTACTTC. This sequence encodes CASSGPTKQYF.